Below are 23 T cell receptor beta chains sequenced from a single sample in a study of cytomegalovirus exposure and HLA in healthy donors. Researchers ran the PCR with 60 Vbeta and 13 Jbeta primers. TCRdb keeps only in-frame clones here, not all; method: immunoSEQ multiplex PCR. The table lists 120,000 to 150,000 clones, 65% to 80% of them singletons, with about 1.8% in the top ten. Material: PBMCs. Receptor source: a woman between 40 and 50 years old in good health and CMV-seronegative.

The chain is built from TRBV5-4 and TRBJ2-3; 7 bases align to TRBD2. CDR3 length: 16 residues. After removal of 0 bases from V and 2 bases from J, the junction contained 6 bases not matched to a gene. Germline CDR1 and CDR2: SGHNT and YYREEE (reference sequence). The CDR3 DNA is TGTGCCAGCAGCTTGGAGGGTCGGGGGGACACAGATACGCAGTATTTT. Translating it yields CASSLEGRGDTDTQYF.

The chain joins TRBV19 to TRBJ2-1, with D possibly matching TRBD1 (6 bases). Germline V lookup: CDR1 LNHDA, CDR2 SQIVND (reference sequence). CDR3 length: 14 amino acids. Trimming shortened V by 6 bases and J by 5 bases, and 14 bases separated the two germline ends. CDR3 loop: CASRETDSDNEQFF. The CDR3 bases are TGTGCCAGTAGAGAGACGGACAGTGACAATGAGCAGTTCTTC.

The CDR3 DNA is TGTGCCAGCAGTTATCTGACAGGGTACGAGCAGTTCTTC. This codes for CASSYLTGYEQFF. The rearrangement joins TRBV28 to TRBJ2-1; TRBD1 agrees at 7 bases. The length of the CDR3 is 13 residues. The J segment lost 10 bases and the V segment lost 4 bases, leaving 7 bases of the junction unmatched. Per the germline V gene, CDR1 is MDHEN and CDR2 is SYDVKM.

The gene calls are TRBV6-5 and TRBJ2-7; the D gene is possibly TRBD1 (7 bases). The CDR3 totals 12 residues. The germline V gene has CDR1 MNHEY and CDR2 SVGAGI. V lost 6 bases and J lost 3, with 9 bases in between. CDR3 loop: CASSQGGYEQYF. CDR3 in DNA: TGTGCCAGCAGCCAGGGGGGCTACGAGCAGTACTTC.

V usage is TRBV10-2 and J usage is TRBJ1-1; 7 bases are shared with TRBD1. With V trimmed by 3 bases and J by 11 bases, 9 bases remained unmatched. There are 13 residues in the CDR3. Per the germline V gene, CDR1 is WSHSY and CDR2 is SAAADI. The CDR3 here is CASSEVVRGQAFF. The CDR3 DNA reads TGCGCCAGCAGTGAAGTTGTGCGGGGACAGGCTTTCTTT.

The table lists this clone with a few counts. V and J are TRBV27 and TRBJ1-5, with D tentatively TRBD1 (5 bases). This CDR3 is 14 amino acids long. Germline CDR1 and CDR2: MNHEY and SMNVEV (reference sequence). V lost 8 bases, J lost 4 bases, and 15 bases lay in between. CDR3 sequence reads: CASGTDSRNQPQHF. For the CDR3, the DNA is TGTGCCAGCGGGACTGACAGTAGGAATCAGCCCCAGCATTTT.

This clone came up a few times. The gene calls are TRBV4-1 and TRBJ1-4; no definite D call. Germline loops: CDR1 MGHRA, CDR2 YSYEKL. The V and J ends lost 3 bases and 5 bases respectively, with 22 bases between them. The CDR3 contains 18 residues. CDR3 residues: CASSQVRVLPTANEKLFF. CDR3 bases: TGCGCCAGCAGCCAGGTCCGGGTCTTACCCACCGCAAATGAAAAACTGTTTTTT.

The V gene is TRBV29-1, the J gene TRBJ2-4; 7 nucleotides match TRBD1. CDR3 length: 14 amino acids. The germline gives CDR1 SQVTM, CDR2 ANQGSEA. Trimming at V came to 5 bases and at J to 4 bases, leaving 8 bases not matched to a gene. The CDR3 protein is CSVSYQTGKNIQYF. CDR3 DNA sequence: TGCAGCGTTTCGTACCAGACAGGGAAAAACATTCAGTACTTC.

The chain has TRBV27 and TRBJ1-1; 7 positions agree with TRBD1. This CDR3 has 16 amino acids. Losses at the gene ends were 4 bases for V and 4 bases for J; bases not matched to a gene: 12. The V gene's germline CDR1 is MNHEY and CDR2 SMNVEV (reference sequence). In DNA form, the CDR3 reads TGTGCCAGCAGTTCCCCGGGAGGGGGCGATGGCACTGAAGCTTTCTTT. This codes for CASSSPGGGDGTEAFF.

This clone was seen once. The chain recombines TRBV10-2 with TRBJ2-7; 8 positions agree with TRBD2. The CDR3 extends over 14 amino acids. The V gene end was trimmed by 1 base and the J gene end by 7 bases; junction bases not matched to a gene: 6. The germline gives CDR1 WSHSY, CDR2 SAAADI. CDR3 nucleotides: TGCGCCAGCAGTGAGTTAGCGGGATCGGGGGAGCAGTACTTC. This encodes CASSELAGSGEQYF.

CDR3 protein: CASSLAMGQGHEKLFF. CDR3 DNA sequence: TGTGCCAGCAGCTTGGCTATGGGACAGGGGCATGAAAAACTGTTTTTT. The chain links TRBV5-6 to TRBJ1-4; 10 positions agree with TRBD1. V lost 0 bases to trimming and J lost 6 bases; unmatched junction nucleotides: 5. This CDR3 comprises 16 residues. The germline CDR1 and CDR2 sequences are SGHDT and YYEEEE.

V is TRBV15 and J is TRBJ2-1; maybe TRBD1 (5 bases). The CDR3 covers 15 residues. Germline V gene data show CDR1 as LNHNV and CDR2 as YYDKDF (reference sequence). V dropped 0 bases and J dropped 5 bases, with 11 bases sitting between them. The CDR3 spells CATSRERQSHNEQFF. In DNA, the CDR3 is TGTGCCACCAGCAGAGAGAGACAGAGCCACAATGAGCAGTTCTTC.

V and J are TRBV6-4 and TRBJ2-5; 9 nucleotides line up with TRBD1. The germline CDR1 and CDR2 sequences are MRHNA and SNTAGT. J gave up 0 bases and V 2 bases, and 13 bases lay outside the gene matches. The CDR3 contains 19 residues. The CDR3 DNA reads TGTGCCAGCAGTGACCGAATCGTCAGGGACAGGGAATACCAAGAGACCCAGTACTTC. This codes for CASSDRIVRDREYQETQYF.

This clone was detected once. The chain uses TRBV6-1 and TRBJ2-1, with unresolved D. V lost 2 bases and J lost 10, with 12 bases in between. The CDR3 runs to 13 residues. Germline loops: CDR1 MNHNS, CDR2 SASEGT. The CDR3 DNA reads TGTGCCAGCAGTGAACCTCTCACCGGGGAGCAGTTCTTC. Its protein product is CASSEPLTGEQFF.

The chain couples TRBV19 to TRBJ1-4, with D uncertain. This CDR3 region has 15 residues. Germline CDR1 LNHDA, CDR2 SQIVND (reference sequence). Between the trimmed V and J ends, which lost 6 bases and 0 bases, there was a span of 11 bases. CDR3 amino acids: CASSEQSTTNEKLFF. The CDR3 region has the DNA TGTGCCAGTAGCGAACAGTCGACAACTAATGAAAAACTGTTTTTT.

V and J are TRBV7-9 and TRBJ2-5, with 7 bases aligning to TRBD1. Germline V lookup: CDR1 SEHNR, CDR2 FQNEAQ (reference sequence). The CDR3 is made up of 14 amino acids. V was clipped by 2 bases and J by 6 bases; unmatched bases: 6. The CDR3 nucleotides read TGTGCCAGCAGCTTACCCGGGACAGAGAAGACCCAGTACTTC. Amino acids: CASSLPGTEKTQYF.

In nucleotides, the CDR3 is TGTGCCAGCAGTGAGCCCCTCGGGACAGGAAACTATGGCTACACCTTC. Amino acid sequence: CASSEPLGTGNYGYTF. V usage is TRBV6-1 and J usage is TRBJ1-2; 8 nucleotides match TRBD1. With 3 bases clipped from V and 2 bases from J, the junction kept 8 bases outside the gene matches. Germline assignment: CDR1 MNHNS and CDR2 SASEGT. The CDR3 totals 16 residues.

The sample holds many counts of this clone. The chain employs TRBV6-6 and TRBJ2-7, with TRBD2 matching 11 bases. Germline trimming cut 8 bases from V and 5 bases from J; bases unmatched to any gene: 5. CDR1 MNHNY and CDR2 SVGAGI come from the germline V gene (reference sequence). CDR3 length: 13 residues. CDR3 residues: CASAGLAVHEQYF. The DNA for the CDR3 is TGTGCCAGCGCGGGACTAGCGGTGCACGAGCAGTACTTC.

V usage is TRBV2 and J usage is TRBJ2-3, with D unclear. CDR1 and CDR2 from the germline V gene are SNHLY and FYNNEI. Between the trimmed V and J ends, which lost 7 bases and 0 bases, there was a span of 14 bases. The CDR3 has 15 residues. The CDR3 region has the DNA TGTGCCAGCATGAATGGGCAGGCTAGCACAGATACGCAGTATTTT. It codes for CASMNGQASTDTQYF.

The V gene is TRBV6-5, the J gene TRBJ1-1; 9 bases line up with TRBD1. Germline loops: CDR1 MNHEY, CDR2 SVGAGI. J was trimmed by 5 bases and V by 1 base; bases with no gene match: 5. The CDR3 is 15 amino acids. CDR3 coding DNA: TGTGCCAGCAGTTACTTTGGACAGGGGTTAACTGAAGCTTTCTTT. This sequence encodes CASSYFGQGLTEAFF.

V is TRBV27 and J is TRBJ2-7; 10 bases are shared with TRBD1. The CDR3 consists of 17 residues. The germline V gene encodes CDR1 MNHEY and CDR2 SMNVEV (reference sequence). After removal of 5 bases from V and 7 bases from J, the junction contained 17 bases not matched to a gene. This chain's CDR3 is CASSLTARGDRGGEQYF. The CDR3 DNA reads TGTGCCAGCAGTCTCACTGCCAGAGGGGACAGGGGTGGAGAGCAGTACTTC.

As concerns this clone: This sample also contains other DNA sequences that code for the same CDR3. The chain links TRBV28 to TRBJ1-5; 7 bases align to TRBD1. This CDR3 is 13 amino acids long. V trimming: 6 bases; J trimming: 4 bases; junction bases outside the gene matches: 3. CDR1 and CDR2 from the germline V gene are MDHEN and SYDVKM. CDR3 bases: TGTGCCAGCAGGTCGACAGGGAATCAGCCCCAGCATTTT. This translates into CASRSTGNQPQHF.

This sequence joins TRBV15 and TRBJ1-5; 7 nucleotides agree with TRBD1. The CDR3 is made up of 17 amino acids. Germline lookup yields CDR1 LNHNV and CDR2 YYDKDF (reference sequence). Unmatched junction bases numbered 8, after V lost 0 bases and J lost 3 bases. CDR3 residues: CATSREGQRIFNQPQHF. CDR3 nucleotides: TGTGCCACCAGCAGAGAGGGACAGCGCATATTCAATCAGCCCCAGCATTTT.